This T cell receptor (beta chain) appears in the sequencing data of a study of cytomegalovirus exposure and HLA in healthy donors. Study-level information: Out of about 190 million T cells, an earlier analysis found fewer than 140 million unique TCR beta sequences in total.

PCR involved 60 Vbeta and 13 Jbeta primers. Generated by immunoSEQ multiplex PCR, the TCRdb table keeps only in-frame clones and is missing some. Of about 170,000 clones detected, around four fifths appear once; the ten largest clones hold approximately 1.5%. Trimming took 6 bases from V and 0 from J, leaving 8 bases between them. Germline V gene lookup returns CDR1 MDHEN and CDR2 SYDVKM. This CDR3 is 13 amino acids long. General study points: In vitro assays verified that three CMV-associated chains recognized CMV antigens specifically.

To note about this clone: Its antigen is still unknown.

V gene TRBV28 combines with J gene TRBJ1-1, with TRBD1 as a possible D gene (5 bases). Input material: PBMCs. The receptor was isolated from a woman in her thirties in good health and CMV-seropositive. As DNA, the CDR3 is TGTGCCAGCAGGGGCAGGGTGAACACTGAAGCTTTCTTT. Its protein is CASRGRVNTEAFF.